This TCR beta chain was sequenced in a study of blood T cells in healthy people across ages. Study-wide context: About one barcoded beta molecule per two T cells came from capture by template switching.

Each sample had at least 6.5 million PBMCs isolated. This clonotype turned up a few times. Its matching antigen is unknown. From germline, CDR1 is MNHEY and CDR2 SVGEGT. Trimming shortened V by 0 bases and J by 9 bases, and 9 bases separated the two germline ends. The length of the CDR3 is 13 residues. A second PCR of about 6 to 12 cycles used a sample-barcoded 5' primer and a J-beta primer mix. TCRdb reprocessed the 5' RACE reads with MiXCR, giving one entry per CDR3 protein. This table holds about a million distinct CDR3 sequences, roughly two fifths found once. Findings of the study overall: Naive T cell percentage by flow cytometry tracked strongly with beta diversity. Naive CD4+ cell counts and diversity both ran higher in long-lived than in aged donors.

The chain joins TRBV6-2 or TRBV6-3 to TRBJ2-1, with unresolved D. The clonotype comes from a man aged 18 to 29 in good health. The source material was blood. The CDR3 DNA follows: TGTGCCAGCAGTTACTCTGCCGTAGGTGAGCAGTTCTTC. Residues: CASSYSAVGEQFF.